The 7 T cell receptor beta chains below were found in one sample sequenced in a study of CD8 T cells in Susac syndrome. Reverse transcription used about 0.45 to 1 ug RNA and random hexamers. TCRdb reprocessed the immunoSEQ multiplex PCR reads via MiXCR and lists one record per CDR3 protein. This sample yields about 140,000 distinct CDR3 sequences, of which 95% are seen a single time; 0.14% belongs to the top ten. The sample comprised CD4+ T cells from PBMCs. These receptor sequences come from a human donor with Susac syndrome.

The V call is TRBV29-1, the J call TRBJ2-5, with a weak D call TRBD1 (5 bases). Trimming removed 7 bases at V and 5 bases at J, with 17 bases between. The CDR3 extends over 13 amino acids. Germline lookup yields CDR1 SQVTM and CDR2 ANQGSEA. The CDR3 DNA reads as TGCAGCGCCCGCAGGGCAGGGATGGAGACCCAGTACTTC. Translating it yields CSARRAGMETQYF.

This clonotype came up once. The chain carries TRBV30 and TRBJ2-2; TRBD2 is a possible D gene (5 bases). This CDR3 is 15 amino acids long. CDR1 is GTSNPN, CDR2 SVGIG, per germline (reference sequence). Trimming removed 2 bases from V and 0 bases from J, with 10 bases in between. The chain's CDR3 is CAWSLTGSNTGELFF. The CDR3 DNA follows: TGTGCCTGGAGTCTGACGGGGTCGAACACCGGGGAGCTGTTTTTT.

The chain links TRBV5-1 to TRBJ2-1; 13 bases match TRBD2. The CDR3 loop spans 15 amino acids. J gave up 6 bases and V 4 bases, and 4 bases lay outside the gene matches. Germline V gives CDR1 SGHRS, CDR2 YFSETQ. The CDR3 region has the DNA TGCGCCAGCAGCCCGGGACTAGCGGGGCCCAATGAGCAGTTCTTC. Protein sequence: CASSPGLAGPNEQFF. The full variable domain, in which reference TRBV5-1 and TRBJ2-1 provide the parts outside the CDR3, is KAGVTQTPRYLIKTRGQQVTLSCSPISGHRSVSWYQQTPGQGLQFLFEYFSETQRNKGNFPGRFSGRQFSNSRSEMNVSTLELGDSALYLCASSPGLAGPNEQFFGPGTRLTVL.

As DNA, the CDR3 is TGCAGTGCTCCCCGACAGGGCTCGTATGGCTACACCTTC. This gives the protein CSAPRQGSYGYTF. The chain uses TRBV20-1 and TRBJ1-2, with TRBD1 identical over 7 bases. The V segment lost 5 bases and the J segment 5 bases; nucleotides outside the gene matches: 8. There are 13 residues in the CDR3. Germline V gene sequence: CDR1 DFQATT, CDR2 SNEGSKA (reference sequence).

V is TRBV20-1 and J is TRBJ1-1; 9 nucleotides agree with TRBD1. Germline trimming cut 4 bases from V and 10 bases from J; bases unmatched to any gene: 7. Germline lookup yields CDR1 DFQATT and CDR2 SNEGSKA (reference sequence). This CDR3 is built from 12 residues. CDR3 residues: CSATRDRERAFF. DNA for the CDR3: TGCAGTGCTACCAGGGACAGGGAACGAGCTTTCTTT.

The count of this clonotype is one. The rearrangement uses TRBV4-2 and TRBJ2-1; unclear D gene. Germline CDR1 and CDR2: LGHNA and YNFKEQ. V was clipped by 0 bases and J by 8 bases, with 14 bases between them. This CDR3 contains 15 residues. The CDR3 reads CASSQDPSASDEQFF. The CDR3, as DNA: TGTGCCAGCAGCCAAGACCCCTCGGCTTCCGATGAGCAGTTCTTC.

This chain uses TRBV15 with TRBJ2-1; 8 bases line up with TRBD2. CDR3 length: 15 residues. V was pared by 8 bases and J by 4 bases, with 10 bases of the junction left unmatched. Germline values: CDR1 LNHNV, CDR2 YYDKDF (reference sequence). The CDR3 bases are TGTGCCACCCGGAACTCGGGAGGGTCATACAATGAGCAGTTCTTC. Translating gives CATRNSGGSYNEQFF.